This T cell receptor (beta chain) appears in the sequencing data of a study of T cell responses to AZD1222 COVID-19 vaccine. Data came from immunoSEQ multiplex PCR; TCRdb stores just in-frame clones and leaves some out. The repertoire holds fewer than 250,000 clones, approximately 94% seen once, with over 0.95% in the top ten. This receptor was taken from an adult in good health. The starting material was peripheral blood, obtained on day 0 of MenACWY control vaccination.

As DNA, the CDR3 is TGCGCCAGCAGCCCTGGAAGGCGGGCAACTAATGAAAAACTGTTTTTT. Amino acids: CASSPGRRATNEKLFF. The chain recombines TRBV4-3 with TRBJ1-4; D unclear. The V end was cut by 4 bases, the J end by 0 bases, with 12 bases between. The CDR3 has 16 residues. The germline V gene has CDR1 LGHNA and CDR2 YSLEER.